This T cell receptor beta chain was sequenced for a study of regulatory T cells in long-lasting Graves disease. In its sample, this clonotype was seen many times. CDR3 length equals 13 residues. Trimming removed 3 bases from V and 6 bases from J, with 6 bases in between. The germline V gene encodes CDR1 LGHDT and CDR2 YNNKEL (reference sequence). Described time point: newly diagnosed GD, antithyroid drugs for less than 3 months. Extracted RNA from PBMCs served as the source of the TCR library. Arm-PCR of CDR3 regions and iRepertoire HTBI primers were the basis on which TCR beta libraries were built. One entry per CDR3 protein results from TCRdb running MiXCR on the multiplex PCR reads. The repertoire holds a few hundred thousand distinct CDR3 sequences, with more than 15% as singletons. These records were also assigned to another study, of T cells in Graves' hyperthyroidism and ophthalmopathy.

Specimen: peripheral blood mononuclear cells (PBMCs), collected at new diagnosis, from a patient treated with antithyroid drugs. The rearrangement joins TRBV3-1 to TRBJ1-6, with D unresolved. The TCR comes from a woman aged 25 to 39 with Graves disease. CDR3 residues: CASSQQTNSPLHF. DNA for the CDR3: TGTGCCAGCAGCCAGCAGACTAATTCACCCCTCCACTTT.